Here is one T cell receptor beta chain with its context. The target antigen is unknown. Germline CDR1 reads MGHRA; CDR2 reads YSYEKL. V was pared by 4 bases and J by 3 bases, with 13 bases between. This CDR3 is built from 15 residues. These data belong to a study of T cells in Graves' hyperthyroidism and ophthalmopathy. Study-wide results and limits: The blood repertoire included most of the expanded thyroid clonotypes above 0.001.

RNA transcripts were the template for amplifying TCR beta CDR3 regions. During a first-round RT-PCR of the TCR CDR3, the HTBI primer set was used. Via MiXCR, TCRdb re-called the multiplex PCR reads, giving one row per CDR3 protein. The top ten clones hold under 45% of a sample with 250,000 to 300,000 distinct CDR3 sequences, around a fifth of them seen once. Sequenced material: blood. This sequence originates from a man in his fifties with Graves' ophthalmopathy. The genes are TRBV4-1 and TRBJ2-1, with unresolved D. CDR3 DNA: TGCGCCAGCAGCCCCACCCAGGCGGACTACAATGAGCAGTTCTTC. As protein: CASSPTQADYNEQFF.